The entry below gives a single T cell receptor beta chain sequence along with its context. The junction does not match germline at one end; this may be a read error. The entry originates in a study of cytomegalovirus exposure and HLA in healthy donors. Germline CDR1 SQVTM, CDR2 ANQGSEA. CDR3 length: 14 amino acids. Vbeta (60) and Jbeta (13) primers were used in the PCR. The table came from immunoSEQ multiplex PCR; TCRdb's copy has only in-frame clones and leaves some out. The sample spans 30,000 to 35,000 clones; the ten largest clones claim around 3.5%. The sequenced material came from PBMCs. The chain couples TRBV29-1 to TRBJ2-1; TRBD1 agrees at 8 bases. The TCR sequence derives from a woman aged 40 to 49 in good health and CMV-seropositive. This CDR3 is CSAAGGLSDNEQFF. CDR3 bases: TGCAGCGCCGCAGGGGGCCTCTCCGACAATGAGCAGTTCTTC.